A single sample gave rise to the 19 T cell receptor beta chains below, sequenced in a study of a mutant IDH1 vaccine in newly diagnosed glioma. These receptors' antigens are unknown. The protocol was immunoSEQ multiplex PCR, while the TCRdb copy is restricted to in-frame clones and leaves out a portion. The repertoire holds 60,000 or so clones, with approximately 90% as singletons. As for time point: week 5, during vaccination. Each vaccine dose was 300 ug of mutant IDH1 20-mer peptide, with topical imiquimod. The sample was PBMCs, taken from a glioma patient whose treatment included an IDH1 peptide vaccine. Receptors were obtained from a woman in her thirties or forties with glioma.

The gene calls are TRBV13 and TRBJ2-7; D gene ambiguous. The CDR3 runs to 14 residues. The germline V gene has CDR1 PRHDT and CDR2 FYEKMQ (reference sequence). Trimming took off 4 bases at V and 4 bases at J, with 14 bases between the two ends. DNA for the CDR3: TGTGCCAGCAGCTATCAGGCCTCGAGGTACGAGCAGTACTTC. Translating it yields CASSYQASRYEQYF.

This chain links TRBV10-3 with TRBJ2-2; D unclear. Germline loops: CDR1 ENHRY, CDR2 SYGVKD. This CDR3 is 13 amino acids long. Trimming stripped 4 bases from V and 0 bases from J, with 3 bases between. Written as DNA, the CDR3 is TGTGCCATCAGTGCAACGAACACCGGGGAGCTGTTTTTT. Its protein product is CAISATNTGELFF.

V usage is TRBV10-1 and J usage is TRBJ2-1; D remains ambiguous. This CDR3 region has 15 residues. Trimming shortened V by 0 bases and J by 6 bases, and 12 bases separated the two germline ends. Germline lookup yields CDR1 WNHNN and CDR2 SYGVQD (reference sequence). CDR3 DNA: TGCGCCAGCAGTGAGTCGGGCAGCCTCGGCAATGAGCAGTTCTTC. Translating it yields CASSESGSLGNEQFF.

CDR3 bases: TGTGCCAGCAGCTTGGTGGGACAGGGAAACTCCTATGGCTACACCTTC. Protein: CASSLVGQGNSYGYTF. This chain links TRBV5-6 with TRBJ1-2, with TRBD1 matching over 9 bases. Per germline, CDR1 SGHDT and CDR2 YYEEEE. Trimming took 0 bases from V and 4 from J; bases not matched to a gene: 7. The CDR3 runs 16 residues. Drawing the rest from reference TRBV5-6 and TRBJ1-2, the complete variable domain is DAGVTQSPTHLIKTRGQQVTLRCSPKSGHDTVSWYQQALGQGPQFIFQYYEEEERQRGNFPDRFSGHQFPNYSSELNVNALLLGDSALYLCASSLVGQGNSYGYTFGSGTRLTVV.

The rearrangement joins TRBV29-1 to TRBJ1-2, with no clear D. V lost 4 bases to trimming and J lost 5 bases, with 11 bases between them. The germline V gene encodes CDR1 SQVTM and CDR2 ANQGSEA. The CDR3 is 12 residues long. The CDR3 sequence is CSVVAGEYGYTF. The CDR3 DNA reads TGCAGCGTTGTGGCGGGCGAGTATGGCTACACCTTC.

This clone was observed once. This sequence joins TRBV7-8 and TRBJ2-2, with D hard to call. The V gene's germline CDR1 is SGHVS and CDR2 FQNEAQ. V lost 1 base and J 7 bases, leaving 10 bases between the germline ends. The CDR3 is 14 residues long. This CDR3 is CASSLEPMGGELFF. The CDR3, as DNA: TGTGCCAGCAGCTTAGAACCGATGGGCGGGGAGCTGTTTTTT.

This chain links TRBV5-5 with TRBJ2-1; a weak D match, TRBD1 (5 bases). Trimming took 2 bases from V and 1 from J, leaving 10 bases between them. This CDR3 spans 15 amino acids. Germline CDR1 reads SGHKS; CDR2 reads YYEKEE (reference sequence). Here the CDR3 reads CASSLSGPSYNEQFF. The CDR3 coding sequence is TGTGCCAGCAGCTTATCAGGGCCTTCCTACAATGAGCAGTTCTTC.

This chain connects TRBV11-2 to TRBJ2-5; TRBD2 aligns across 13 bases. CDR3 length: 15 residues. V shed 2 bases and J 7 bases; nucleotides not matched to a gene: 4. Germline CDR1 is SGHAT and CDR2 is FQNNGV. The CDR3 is CASSLTSGGAGTQYF. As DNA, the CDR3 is TGTGCCAGCAGCTTAACTAGCGGGGGGGCAGGGACCCAGTACTTC. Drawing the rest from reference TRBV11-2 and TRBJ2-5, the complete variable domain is EAGVAQSPRYKIIEKRQSVAFWCNPISGHATLYWYQQILGQGPKLLIQFQNNGVVDDSQLPKDRFSAERLKGVDSTLKIQPAKLEDSAVYLCASSLTSGGAGTQYFGPGTRLLVL.

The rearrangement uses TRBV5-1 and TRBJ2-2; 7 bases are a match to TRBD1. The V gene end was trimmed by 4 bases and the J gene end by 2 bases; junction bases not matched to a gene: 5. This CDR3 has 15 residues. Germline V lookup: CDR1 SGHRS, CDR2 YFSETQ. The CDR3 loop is CASSPGQTNTGELFF. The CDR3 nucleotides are TGCGCCAGCAGCCCGGGACAGACCAACACCGGGGAGCTGTTTTTT.

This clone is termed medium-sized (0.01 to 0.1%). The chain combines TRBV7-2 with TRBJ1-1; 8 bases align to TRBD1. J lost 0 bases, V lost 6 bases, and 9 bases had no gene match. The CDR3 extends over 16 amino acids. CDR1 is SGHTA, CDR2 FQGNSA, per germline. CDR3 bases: TGTGCCAGCAGGCCGACAGGGGAATCTATGAACACTGAAGCTTTCTTT. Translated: CASRPTGESMNTEAFF. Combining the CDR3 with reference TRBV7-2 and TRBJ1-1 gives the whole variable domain GAGVSQSPSNKVTEKGKDVELRCDPISGHTALYWYRQSLGQGLEFLIYFQGNSAPDKSGLPSDRFSAERTGGSVSTLTIQRTQQEDSAVYLCASRPTGESMNTEAFFGQGTRLTVV.

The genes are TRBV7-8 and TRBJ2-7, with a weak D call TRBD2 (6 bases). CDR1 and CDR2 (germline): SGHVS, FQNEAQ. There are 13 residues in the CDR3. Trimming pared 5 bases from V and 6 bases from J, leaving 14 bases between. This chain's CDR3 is CASSTRESREQYF. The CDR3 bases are TGTGCCAGCAGCACCCGGGAGTCTCGCGAGCAGTACTTC. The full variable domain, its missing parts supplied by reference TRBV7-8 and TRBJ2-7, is GAGVSQSPRYKVAKRGQDVALRCDPISGHVSLFWYQQALGQGPEFLTYFQNEAQLDKSGLPSDRFFAERPEGSVSTLKIQRTQQEDSAVYLCASSTRESREQYFGPGTRLTVT.

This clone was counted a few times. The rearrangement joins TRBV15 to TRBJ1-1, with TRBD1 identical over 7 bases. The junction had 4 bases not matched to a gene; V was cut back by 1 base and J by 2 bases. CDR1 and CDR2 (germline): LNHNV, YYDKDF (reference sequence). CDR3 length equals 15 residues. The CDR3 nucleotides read TGTGCCACCAGCAGAGGGGCAGGGGGTAACACTGAAGCTTTCTTT. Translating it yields CATSRGAGGNTEAFF.

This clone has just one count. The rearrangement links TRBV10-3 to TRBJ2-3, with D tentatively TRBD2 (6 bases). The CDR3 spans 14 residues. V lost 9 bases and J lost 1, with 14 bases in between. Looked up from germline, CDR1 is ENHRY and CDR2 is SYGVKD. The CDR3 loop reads CAIQRERGTDTQYF. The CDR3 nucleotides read TGTGCCATTCAACGGGAGAGAGGCACAGATACGCAGTATTTT.

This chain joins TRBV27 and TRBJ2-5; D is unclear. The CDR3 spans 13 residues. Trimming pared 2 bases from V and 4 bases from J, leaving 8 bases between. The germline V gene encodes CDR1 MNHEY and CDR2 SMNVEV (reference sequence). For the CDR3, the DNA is TGTGCCAGCAGTTTAACCCCTGGAGAGACCCAGTACTTC. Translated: CASSLTPGETQYF.

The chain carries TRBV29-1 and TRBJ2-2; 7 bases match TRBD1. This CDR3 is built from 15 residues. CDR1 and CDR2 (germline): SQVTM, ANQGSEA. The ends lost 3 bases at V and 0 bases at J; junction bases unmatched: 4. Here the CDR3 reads CSVEWTGSNTGELFF. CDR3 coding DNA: TGCAGCGTTGAGTGGACAGGATCGAACACCGGGGAGCTGTTTTTT.

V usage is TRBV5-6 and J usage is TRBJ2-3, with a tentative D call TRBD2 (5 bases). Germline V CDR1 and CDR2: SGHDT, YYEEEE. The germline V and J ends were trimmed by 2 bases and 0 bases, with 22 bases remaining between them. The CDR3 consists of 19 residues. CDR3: CASSLLGASAIVSTDTQYF. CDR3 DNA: TGTGCCAGCAGCTTACTGGGAGCGTCCGCCATTGTTAGCACAGATACGCAGTATTTT. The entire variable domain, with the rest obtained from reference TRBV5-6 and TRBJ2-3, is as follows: DAGVTQSPTHLIKTRGQQVTLRCSPKSGHDTVSWYQQALGQGPQFIFQYYEEEERQRGNFPDRFSGHQFPNYSSELNVNALLLGDSALYLCASSLLGASAIVSTDTQYFGPGTRLTVL.

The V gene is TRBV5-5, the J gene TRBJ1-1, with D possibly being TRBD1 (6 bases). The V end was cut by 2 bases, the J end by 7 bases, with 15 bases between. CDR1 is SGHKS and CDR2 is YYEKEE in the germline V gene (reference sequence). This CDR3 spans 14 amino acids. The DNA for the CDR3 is TGTGCCAGCAGCTTACTAGGGGGGTTGGATGAAGCTTTCTTT. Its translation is CASSLLGGLDEAFF.

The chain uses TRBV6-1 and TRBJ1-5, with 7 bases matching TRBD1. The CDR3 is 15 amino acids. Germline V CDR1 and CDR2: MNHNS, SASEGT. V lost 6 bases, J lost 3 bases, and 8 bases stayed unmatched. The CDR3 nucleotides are TGTGCCAGCAGAAGACAGGGTTTTGTCAATCAGCCCCAGCATTTT. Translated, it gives CASRRQGFVNQPQHF.

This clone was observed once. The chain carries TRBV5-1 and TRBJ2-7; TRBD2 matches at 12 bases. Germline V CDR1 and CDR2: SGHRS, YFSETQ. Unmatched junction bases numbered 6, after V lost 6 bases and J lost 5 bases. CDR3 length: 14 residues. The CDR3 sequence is CASNPGLAGHEQYF. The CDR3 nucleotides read TGCGCCAGCAACCCGGGACTAGCGGGCCACGAGCAGTACTTC.